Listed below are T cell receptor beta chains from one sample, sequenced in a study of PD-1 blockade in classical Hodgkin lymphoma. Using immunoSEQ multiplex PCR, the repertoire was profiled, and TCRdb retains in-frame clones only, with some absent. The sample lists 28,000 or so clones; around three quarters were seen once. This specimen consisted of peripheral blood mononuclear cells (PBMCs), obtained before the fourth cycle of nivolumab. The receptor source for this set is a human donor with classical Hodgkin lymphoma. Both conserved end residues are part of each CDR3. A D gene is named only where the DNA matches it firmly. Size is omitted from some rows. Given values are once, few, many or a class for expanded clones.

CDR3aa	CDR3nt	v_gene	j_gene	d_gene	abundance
CASSSNLYTEAFF	TGTGCCAGCAGCTCTAACCTATACACTGAAGCTTTCTTT	TRBV7-9	TRBJ1-1	-	-
CASDRETQYF	TGTGCCAGCGACAGGGAGACCCAGTACTTC	TRBV2	TRBJ2-5	-	few
CASSLVPSFTDTQYF	TGCGCCAGCAGCTTGGTTCCGTCGTTCACAGATACGCAGTATTTT	TRBV5-1	TRBJ2-3	-	-
CASSLGSGGNKGTDTQYF	TGCGCCAGCAGCTTGGGGTCCGGGGGGAATAAGGGGACAGATACGCAGTATTTT	TRBV5-1	TRBJ2-3	TRBD2	-
CAKKKFPRPGSGNTIYF	TGTGCCAAAAAGAAGTTTCCGAGGCCAGGCTCTGGAAACACCATATATTTT	TRBV21-1	TRBJ1-3	-	-
CASSFSTGELFF	TGTGCCAGCAGTTTCAGCACCGGGGAGCTGTTTTTT	TRBV27	TRBJ2-2	-	-
CASRYLQGTYNEQFF	TGTGCCAGCAGATATTTACAGGGGACCTACAATGAGCAGTTCTTC	TRBV6-1	TRBJ2-1	TRBD1	-
CASTAQGTREKLFF	TGTGCCAGCACCGCACAGGGAACAAGGGAAAAACTGTTTTTT	TRBV2	TRBJ1-4	-	-
CASLAGGTETQYF	TGTGCCAGCCTAGCGGGAGGAACAGAGACCCAGTACTTC	TRBV6-1	TRBJ2-5	TRBD2	-
CASSLTGLMADTQYF	TGTGCCAGCAGCTTGACAGGGTTAATGGCAGATACGCAGTATTTT	TRBV7-2	TRBJ2-3	TRBD1	-
CAWSGQLDQPQHF	TGTGCCTGGAGCGGACAGTTAGATCAGCCCCAGCATTTT	TRBV30	TRBJ1-5	-	-
CAISELAGARYEQYF	TGTGCCATCAGTGAGCTAGCGGGAGCCCGATACGAGCAGTACTTC	TRBV10-3	TRBJ2-7	TRBD2	-
CASTDPGGATEAFF	TGTGCCAGCACCGACCCGGGGGGCGCCACTGAAGCTTTCTTT	TRBV6-5	TRBJ1-1	-	-
CASRQTGRNTEAFF	TGTGCCAGCAGGCAGACAGGGAGGAACACTGAAGCTTTCTTT	TRBV6-9	TRBJ1-1	TRBD1	-
CASSPWDRAYEQYF	TGTGCCAGCAGCCCCTGGGACAGAGCCTACGAGCAGTACTTC	TRBV7-9	TRBJ2-7	TRBD1	-
CASSLASGSGELFF	TGCGCCAGCAGCTTGGCCTCGGGTTCCGGGGAGCTGTTTTTT	TRBV5-1	TRBJ2-2	-	-
CASSRTTSNTGELFF	TGTGCCAGCAGCAGGACTACTTCGAACACCGGGGAGCTGTTTTTT	TRBV7-2	TRBJ2-2	-	-
CASSLGLARGSYEQYF	TGTGCCAGCAGCTTGGGGCTAGCGCGCGGCTCCTACGAGCAGTACTTC	TRBV7-2	TRBJ2-7	-	-
CASSQGGSGPEKLFF	TGCGCCAGCAGCCAAGGGGGGTCGGGGCCTGAAAAACTGTTTTTT	TRBV4-1	TRBJ1-4	-	-
CASSEGGRAEAFF	TGTGCCAGCAGTGAAGGGGGGCGCGCTGAAGCTTTCTTT	TRBV6-1	TRBJ1-1	-	-
CATAGASYEQYF	TGTGCCACCGCAGGGGCGTCCTACGAGCAGTACTTC	TRBV10-3	TRBJ2-7	-	-
CASSFSSVGHTEAFF	TGTGCCAGCAGTTTCTCCTCGGTGGGGCACACTGAAGCTTTCTTT	TRBV28	TRBJ1-1	-	-
CASSQGLGLAGGDTQYF	TGTGCCAGCAGCCAAGGATTAGGACTAGCGGGGGGAGATACGCAGTATTTT	TRBV4-2	TRBJ2-3	TRBD2	-
CASSHQGPNTGELFF	TGTGCCAGCAGCCACCAGGGACCGAACACCGGGGAGCTGTTTTTT	TRBV14	TRBJ2-2	-	-
CASSGGYNEQFF	TGTGCCAGCAGTGGAGGCTACAATGAGCAGTTCTTC	TRBV6-1	TRBJ2-1	-	-
CASSSPGQGYEQYF	TGTGCCAGCAGTTCTCCGGGACAGGGCTACGAGCAGTACTTC	TRBV6-5	TRBJ2-7	TRBD1	-
CAYTTKYSGGTSGSENTGELFF	TGTGCCTACACCACAAAATACTCCGGCGGGACTAGCGGGAGCGAAAACACCGGGGAGCTGTTTTTT	TRBV30	TRBJ2-2	TRBD2	-
CASSGTAQGNTQYF	TGTGCCAGCAGCGGGACAGCCCAGGGGAATACGCAGTATTTT	TRBV9	TRBJ2-3	-	-
CASRLMGVGLNTEAFF	TGTGCCAGCAGGCTAATGGGAGTGGGGCTGAACACTGAAGCTTTCTTT	TRBV28	TRBJ1-1	-	-
CASSYLRSTDTQYF	TGTGCCAGCAGTTATCTCCGGAGCACAGATACGCAGTATTTT	TRBV6-6	TRBJ2-3	-	-
CASSFVSGNTGELFF	TGCGCCAGCAGCTTTGTCAGCGGGAACACCGGGGAGCTGTTTTTT	TRBV5-1	TRBJ2-2	-	-
CASSQRQVQETQYF	TGTGCCAGTAGTCAAAGACAAGTCCAAGAGACCCAGTACTTC	TRBV19	TRBJ2-5	-	medium-sized
CASSLGRVNQPQHF	TGTGCCAGCAGCTTGGGCAGAGTAAATCAGCCCCAGCATTTT	TRBV7-6	TRBJ1-5	-	few
CASNRQGSYEQYF	TGTGCCAGCAACCGGCAGGGGTCCTACGAGCAGTACTTC	TRBV27	TRBJ2-7	-	-
CASSSTSGRAWETQYF	TGTGCCAGCAGTTCGACTAGCGGGAGGGCCTGGGAGACCCAGTACTTC	TRBV27	TRBJ2-5	TRBD2	once
CASSPWEGSSYNEQFF	TGTGCCAGCAGCCCGTGGGAGGGGAGCTCCTACAATGAGCAGTTCTTC	TRBV14	TRBJ2-1	TRBD2	-
CAGGSTDTQYF	TGTGCCGGGGGTAGCACAGATACGCAGTATTTT	TRBV10-3	TRBJ2-3	-	-
CASSYLPRGASLHLTDTQYF	TGTGCCAGCAGTTATCTTCCCCGGGGCGCGAGCCTCCACCTCACAGATACGCAGTATTTT	TRBV28	TRBJ2-3	-	few
CASQTVPRSTDTQYF	TGTGCCAGCCAAACCGTCCCCAGATCGACGGATACGCAGTATTTT	TRBV6-4	TRBJ2-3	-	few
CASSPTVTETQYF	TGCGCCAGCAGCCCGACCGTGACGGAGACCCAGTACTTC	TRBV4-1	TRBJ2-5	-	-
CASSYTGSYEQYF	TGTGCCAGCAGCTACACAGGGTCCTACGAGCAGTACTTC	TRBV5-6	TRBJ2-7	-	-
CASRFGDTEAFF	TGTGCCAGCAGATTCGGAGACACTGAAGCTTTCTTT	TRBV25-1	TRBJ1-1	-	-
CAISALPLQGMNQPQHF	TGTGCCATCAGTGCTTTACCCCTACAGGGTATGAATCAGCCCCAGCATTTT	TRBV10-3	TRBJ1-5	-	few
CASGWDEQFF	TGTGCTAGCGGGTGGGATGAGCAGTTCTTC	TRBV2	TRBJ2-1	TRBD2	once
CASSPDRYYGYTF	TGTGCCAGCAGTCCGGACAGGTACTATGGCTACACCTTC	TRBV28	TRBJ1-2	TRBD1	few
CASSLGLGGRETQYF	TGTGCCAGCAGCTTAGGTCTTGGCGGTCGAGAGACCCAGTACTTC	TRBV7-9	TRBJ2-5	-	few
CASSPNRVQPQHF	TGTGCCAGCAGCCCCAACAGGGTTCAGCCCCAGCATTTT	TRBV7-8	TRBJ1-5	-	few
CAWRPGPGEQYF	TGTGCCTGGAGACCAGGGCCAGGCGAGCAGTACTTC	TRBV30	TRBJ2-7	-	-
CASSPRPRTSGRAFNEQFF	TGTGCCAGCAGCCCTCGACCCAGGACTAGCGGGAGAGCCTTCAATGAGCAGTTCTTC	TRBV5-6	TRBJ2-1	TRBD2	-
CASSLAITSGRSYNEQFF	TGTGCCAGCAGCTTAGCGATAACTAGCGGGAGATCTTACAATGAGCAGTTCTTC	TRBV7-9	TRBJ2-1	TRBD2	-
CASSLLAGNEQFF	TGTGCCAGCAGCTTATTAGCGGGGAATGAGCAGTTCTTC	TRBV13	TRBJ2-1	TRBD2	once
CAWSTGPYGEQYF	TGTGCCTGGAGCACGGGCCCTTACGGCGAGCAGTACTTC	TRBV30	TRBJ2-7	-	-
CAWSGNEQYF	TGTGCCTGGAGCGGAAACGAGCAGTACTTC	TRBV30	TRBJ2-7	-	-
CASSRWAGETQYF	TGTGCCAGCAGTCGCTGGGCCGGAGAGACCCAGTACTTC	TRBV7-8	TRBJ2-5	-	-
CASSLQSLGTNEKLFF	TGTGCCAGCAGCTTACAATCCCTGGGAACTAATGAAAAACTGTTTTTT	TRBV7-6	TRBJ1-4	-	once
CASTPGTLTDTQYF	TGTGCCAGCACACCAGGGACTCTCACAGATACGCAGTATTTT	TRBV28	TRBJ2-3	-	-
CASSVGEVGYTF	TGTGCCAGCAGCGTAGGTGAGGTCGGCTACACCTTC	TRBV9	TRBJ1-2	-	-
CASSLGVGPSYEQYF	TGTGCCAGCAGCTTGGGGGTGGGGCCCTCCTACGAGCAGTACTTC	TRBV7-9	TRBJ2-7	-	-
CASSLTGTGELFF	TGTGCCAGCAGTTTAACGGGCACCGGGGAGCTGTTTTTT	TRBV27	TRBJ2-2	-	-